This TCR beta chain was captured in a study of response to subunit inactivated influenza vaccine. Study-level results: The authors offered the suggestion that each seasonal influenza vaccination recruits few new T cells.

TCRdb reprocessed the RT-PCR reads via MiXCR and lists one record per CDR3 protein. In the table there are about half a million distinct CDR3 sequences, 6.5% to 8% of which are singletons. This clonotype was observed at least ten times. Its target is not known. Germline assignment: CDR1 SGHVS and CDR2 FNYEAQ. V dropped 1 base and J dropped 6 bases, with 7 bases sitting between them. The CDR3 runs 13 residues. The sequences come from PBMCs from blood, collected around 25 months after vaccination. The sequence derives from a man aged 45 to 75 who received an inactivated influenza vaccine. The genes are TRBV7-6 and TRBJ2-1; D ambiguous. The CDR3 region has the DNA TGTGCCAGCAGCTTAGGCTGGCGCAATGAGCAGTTCTTC. Encoded protein: CASSLGWRNEQFF.